This is a list of T cell receptor beta chains from one sample in a study of blood T cell repertoires in COVID-19. Method: immunoSEQ multiplex PCR; TCRdb's copy keeps in-frame clones and lacks some. The table includes some 240,000 clones, 70% to 90% detected once. Sequences were obtained from peripheral blood. The receptors here all came from a human donor in a cohort sampled during active COVID-19. Both conserved end residues are part of each CDR3. A D gene is named only where the DNA matches it firmly. For some rows the clone size is stated as once, few or many, or as a class when expanded; others skip it.

d_gene: .
abundance: .
j_gene: TRBJ1-1
len: 16
v_gene: TRBV3-1/TRBV3-2
CDR3nt: TGTGCCAGCAGCCAATTCCTGCGACTCCTATTCACTGAAGCTTTCTTT
CDR3aa: CASSQFLRLLFTEAFF

d_gene: TRBD1
abundance: once
j_gene: TRBJ1-4
len: 17
v_gene: TRBV7-9
CDR3nt: TGTGCCAGCAGCTTGGTATCCGGGACAGAATTTAATGAAAAACTGTTTTTT
CDR3aa: CASSLVSGTEFNEKLFF

d_gene: .
abundance: .
j_gene: TRBJ1-6
len: 15
v_gene: TRBV27
CDR3nt: TGTGCCAGCAGTTTATCGACTCTTTATAATTCACCCCTCCACTTT
CDR3aa: CASSLSTLYNSPLHF

d_gene: TRBD1
abundance: .
j_gene: TRBJ1-4
len: 14
v_gene: TRBV5-8
CDR3nt: TGTGCCAGCAGCTTCCAGGGGGCGGGTGAAAAACTGTTTTTT
CDR3aa: CASSFQGAGEKLFF

d_gene: .
abundance: .
j_gene: TRBJ1-1
len: 15
v_gene: TRBV19
CDR3nt: TGTGCCAGTAGTCCCCCGGGTGTCGTAGACACTGAAGCTTTCTTT
CDR3aa: CASSPPGVVDTEAFF

d_gene: TRBD1
abundance: .
j_gene: TRBJ1-1
len: 13
v_gene: TRBV28
CDR3nt: TGTGCCAGCAGAGACAGGGGGGGGACTGAAGCTTTCTTT
CDR3aa: CASRDRGGTEAFF

d_gene: .
abundance: .
j_gene: TRBJ1-5
len: 12
v_gene: TRBV28
CDR3nt: TGTGCCAGCACCCGGGGGGGTCAGCCCCAGCATTTT
CDR3aa: CASTRGGQPQHF

d_gene: .
abundance: .
j_gene: TRBJ1-6
len: 15
v_gene: TRBV7-8
CDR3nt: TGTGCCAGCAGCTTAGCCCCCAAGGGGGTTTCACCCCTCCACTTT
CDR3aa: CASSLAPKGVSPLHF

d_gene: .
abundance: .
j_gene: TRBJ1-5
len: 14
v_gene: TRBV6-6
CDR3nt: TGTGCCAGCAGTTACAGACAGGTAGATCAGCCCCAGCATTTT
CDR3aa: CASSYRQVDQPQHF

d_gene: TRBD2
abundance: .
j_gene: TRBJ2-1
len: 13
v_gene: TRBV9
CDR3nt: TGTGCCAGCAGCGTTAGCGGGAGGCCAGAGCAGTTCTTC
CDR3aa: CASSVSGRPEQFF

d_gene: .
abundance: .
j_gene: TRBJ1-2
len: 13
v_gene: TRBV30
CDR3nt: TGTGCCTGGAGTGTAGTTATCGCCAGTGGCTACACCTTC
CDR3aa: CAWSVVIASGYTF

d_gene: .
abundance: .
j_gene: TRBJ1-6
len: 13
v_gene: TRBV5-5
CDR3nt: TGTGCCAGCAGCTTGGCTGATAATTCACCCCTCCACTTT
CDR3aa: CASSLADNSPLHF

d_gene: TRBD1
abundance: few
j_gene: TRBJ1-1
len: 14
v_gene: TRBV6-5
CDR3nt: TGTGCCAGCAGACGACTAGGGGGCAACACTGAAGCTTTCTTT
CDR3aa: CASRRLGGNTEAFF

d_gene: .
abundance: .
j_gene: TRBJ2-3
len: 17
v_gene: TRBV1
CDR3nt: TGCACCAGCAGCCAAGATAATGGACAGGGACGAACAGATACGCAGTATTTT
CDR3aa: CTSSQDNGQGRTDTQYF

d_gene: .
abundance: .
j_gene: TRBJ1-3
len: 15
v_gene: TRBV5-8
CDR3nt: TGTGCCAGCAGCTTGGGGACAGTGTCCGGAAACACCATATATTTT
CDR3aa: CASSLGTVSGNTIYF

d_gene: .
abundance: once
j_gene: TRBJ2-2
len: 14
v_gene: TRBV16
CDR3nt: TGTGCCAGCAGCCCTGGGACAATCGGCGGGGAGCTGTTTTTT
CDR3aa: CASSPGTIGGELFF

d_gene: .
abundance: .
j_gene: TRBJ2-7
len: 13
v_gene: TRBV6-5
CDR3nt: TGTGCCAGCTCCCTGGGGGCAGACTACGAGCAGTACTTC
CDR3aa: CASSLGADYEQYF

d_gene: .
abundance: .
j_gene: TRBJ1-2
len: 16
v_gene: TRBV3-1/TRBV3-2
CDR3nt: TGTGCCAGCAGCCCCCTAGATGGCAGGGAAAACTATGGCTACACCTTC
CDR3aa: CASSPLDGRENYGYTF

d_gene: .
abundance: many
j_gene: TRBJ1-5
len: 16
v_gene: TRBV4-1
CDR3nt: TGCGCCAGCAGCCAAGACCGACAGACGAGACGTCAGCCCCAGCATTTT
CDR3aa: CASSQDRQTRRQPQHF

d_gene: TRBD1
abundance: .
j_gene: TRBJ1-2
len: 14
v_gene: TRBV28
CDR3nt: TGTGCCAGCAGTCCCTTAGACAGGGATTACGGCTACACCTTC
CDR3aa: CASSPLDRDYGYTF

d_gene: .
abundance: .
j_gene: TRBJ2-7
len: 13
v_gene: TRBV28
CDR3nt: TGTGCCAGCTCGGACAGCGGGGCCTACGAGCAGTACTTC
CDR3aa: CASSDSGAYEQYF

d_gene: TRBD2
abundance: .
j_gene: TRBJ2-7
len: 13
v_gene: TRBV19
CDR3nt: TGTGCCAGTAGTGGGCGGGAGAGCTACGAGCAGTACTTC
CDR3aa: CASSGRESYEQYF

d_gene: .
abundance: .
j_gene: TRBJ1-1
len: 15
v_gene: TRBV4-3
CDR3nt: TGCGCCAGCAGCCAAGACCCTATCACTTACAGCGAAGCTTTCTTT
CDR3aa: CASSQDPITYSEAFF

d_gene: TRBD1
abundance: .
j_gene: TRBJ2-2
len: 16
v_gene: TRBV11-3
CDR3nt: TGTGCCAGCAGCCCCAGACAGGGGGGTAACACCGGGGAGCTGTTTTTT
CDR3aa: CASSPRQGGNTGELFF

d_gene: .
abundance: few
j_gene: TRBJ1-4
len: 11
v_gene: TRBV20-1
CDR3nt: TGCAGTGCTAGAGATGGACACGGACTGTTTTTT
CDR3aa: CSARDGHGLFF

d_gene: TRBD1
abundance: .
j_gene: TRBJ1-2
len: 13
v_gene: TRBV6-6
CDR3nt: TGTGCCAGCAGTTCGGACAGGGATGGTGGCTACACCTTC
CDR3aa: CASSSDRDGGYTF

d_gene: .
abundance: .
j_gene: TRBJ2-7
len: 15
v_gene: TRBV28
CDR3nt: TGTGCCAGCAGCCCCGACAGGCGGCCCTCCTACGAGCAGTACTTC
CDR3aa: CASSPDRRPSYEQYF

d_gene: .
abundance: once
j_gene: TRBJ2-2
len: 14
v_gene: TRBV2
CDR3nt: TGTGCCAGCACACTCTTAAAGAACACCGGGGAGCTGTTTTTT
CDR3aa: CASTLLKNTGELFF

d_gene: .
abundance: .
j_gene: TRBJ2-1
len: 15
v_gene: TRBV15
CDR3nt: TGTGCCACCAGTCCGACAGGAAGGTCCTACAATGAGCAGTTCTTC
CDR3aa: CATSPTGRSYNEQFF

d_gene: .
abundance: .
j_gene: TRBJ2-7
len: 14
v_gene: TRBV28
CDR3nt: TGTGCCAGCAGCGGGGACTCGACGGAGGACGAGCAGTACTTC
CDR3aa: CASSGDSTEDEQYF

d_gene: .
abundance: .
j_gene: TRBJ2-7
len: 12
v_gene: TRBV7-8
CDR3nt: TGTGCCAGCAGCCCTCCTAGCGCCGAGCAGTACTTC
CDR3aa: CASSPPSAEQYF

d_gene: .
abundance: once
j_gene: TRBJ1-1
len: 15
v_gene: TRBV6-2/TRBV6-3
CDR3nt: TGTGCCAGCAGTTGGAAAAACAGGGCCGACACTGAAGCTTTCTTT
CDR3aa: CASSWKNRADTEAFF

d_gene: TRBD1
abundance: .
j_gene: TRBJ1-6
len: 15
v_gene: TRBV19
CDR3nt: TGTGCCAGTAGTATAGAAGGGACAGGGGATTCACCCCTCCACTTT
CDR3aa: CASSIEGTGDSPLHF

d_gene: TRBD1
abundance: .
j_gene: TRBJ1-1
len: 14
v_gene: TRBV4-1
CDR3nt: TGCGCCAGCAGCCAAGGACAGGGGGCCTTTGAAGCTTTCTTT
CDR3aa: CASSQGQGAFEAFF

d_gene: TRBD1
abundance: once
j_gene: TRBJ1-4
len: 14
v_gene: TRBV19
CDR3nt: TGTGCCAGTAGTCAACGACAGGGGGGGGAAAAACTGTTTTTT
CDR3aa: CASSQRQGGEKLFF

d_gene: .
abundance: .
j_gene: TRBJ1-2
len: 12
v_gene: TRBV24-1
CDR3nt: TGTGCCACCAGCCAGGGAGGAAATGGCTACACCTTC
CDR3aa: CATSQGGNGYTF

d_gene: TRBD1
abundance: .
j_gene: TRBJ2-1
len: 15
v_gene: TRBV10-1
CDR3nt: TGCGCCAGCTTGGGACCCAGGGGGCGGATCAATGAGCAGTTCTTC
CDR3aa: CASLGPRGRINEQFF

d_gene: .
abundance: .
j_gene: TRBJ1-2
len: 16
v_gene: TRBV2
CDR3nt: TGTGCCAGCAGTGAAGGGTGGGGGCCTGGGGACTATGGCTACACCTTC
CDR3aa: CASSEGWGPGDYGYTF

d_gene: .
abundance: .
j_gene: TRBJ1-6
len: 14
v_gene: TRBV28
CDR3nt: TGTGCCAGCAGCCGGGGGGGAGTCAGGTCACCCCTCCACTTT
CDR3aa: CASSRGGVRSPLHF

d_gene: .
abundance: .
j_gene: TRBJ1-1
len: 12
v_gene: TRBV11-3
CDR3nt: TGTGCCAGCAGCCGTCGCGGGACTGAAGCTTTCTTT
CDR3aa: CASSRRGTEAFF

d_gene: .
abundance: .
j_gene: TRBJ1-5
len: 14
v_gene: TRBV19
CDR3nt: TGTGCCAGTAGTATAGCCCTTAGCAATCAGCCCCAGCATTTT
CDR3aa: CASSIALSNQPQHF

d_gene: .
abundance: .
j_gene: TRBJ2-2
len: 14
v_gene: TRBV7-8
CDR3nt: TGTGCCAGCAGCTTAGGGGGGACTTCTGGGGAGCTGTTTTTT
CDR3aa: CASSLGGTSGELFF

d_gene: .
abundance: .
j_gene: TRBJ2-3
len: 12
v_gene: TRBV18
CDR3nt: TGTGCCAGCTCCGGGAGCACAGATACGCAGTATTTT
CDR3aa: CASSGSTDTQYF